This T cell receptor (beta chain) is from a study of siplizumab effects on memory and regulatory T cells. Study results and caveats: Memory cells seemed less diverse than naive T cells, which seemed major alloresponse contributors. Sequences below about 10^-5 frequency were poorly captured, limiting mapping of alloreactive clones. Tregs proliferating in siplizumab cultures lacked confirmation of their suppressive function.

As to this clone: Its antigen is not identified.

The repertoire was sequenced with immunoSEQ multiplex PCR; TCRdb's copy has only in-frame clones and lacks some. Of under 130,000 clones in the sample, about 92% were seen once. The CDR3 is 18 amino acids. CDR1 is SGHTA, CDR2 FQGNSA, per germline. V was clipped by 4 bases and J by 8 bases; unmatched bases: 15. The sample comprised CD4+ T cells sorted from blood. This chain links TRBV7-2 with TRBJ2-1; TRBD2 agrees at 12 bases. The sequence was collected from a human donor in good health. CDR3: CASSSKRLAGGSFDEQFF. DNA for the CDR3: TGTGCCAGCAGCTCGAAAAGGCTAGCGGGAGGGTCTTTTGATGAGCAGTTCTTC.